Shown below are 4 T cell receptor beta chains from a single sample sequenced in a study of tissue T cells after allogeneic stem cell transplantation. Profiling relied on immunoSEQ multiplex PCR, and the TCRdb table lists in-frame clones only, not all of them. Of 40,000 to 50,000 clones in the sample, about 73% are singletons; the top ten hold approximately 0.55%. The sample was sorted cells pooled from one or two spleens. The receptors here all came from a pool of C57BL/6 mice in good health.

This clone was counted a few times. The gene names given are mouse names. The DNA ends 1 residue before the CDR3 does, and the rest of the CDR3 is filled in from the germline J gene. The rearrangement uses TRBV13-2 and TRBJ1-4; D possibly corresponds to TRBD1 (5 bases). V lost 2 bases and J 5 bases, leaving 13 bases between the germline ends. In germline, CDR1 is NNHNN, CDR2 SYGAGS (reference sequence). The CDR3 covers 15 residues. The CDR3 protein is CASGDTGGENERLFF. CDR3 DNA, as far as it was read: TGTGCCAGCGGTGACACTGGAGGGGAGAACGAAAGATTATTT.

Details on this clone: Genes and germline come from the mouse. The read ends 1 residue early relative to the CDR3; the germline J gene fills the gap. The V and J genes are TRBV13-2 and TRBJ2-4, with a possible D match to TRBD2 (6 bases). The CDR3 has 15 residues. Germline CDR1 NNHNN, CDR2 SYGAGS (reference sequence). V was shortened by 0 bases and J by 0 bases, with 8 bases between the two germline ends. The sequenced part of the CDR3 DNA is TGTGCCAGCGGTGATGACTGGGCTAGTCAAAACACCTTGTAC. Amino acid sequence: CASGDDWASQNTLY. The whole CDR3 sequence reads CASGDDWASQNTLYF.

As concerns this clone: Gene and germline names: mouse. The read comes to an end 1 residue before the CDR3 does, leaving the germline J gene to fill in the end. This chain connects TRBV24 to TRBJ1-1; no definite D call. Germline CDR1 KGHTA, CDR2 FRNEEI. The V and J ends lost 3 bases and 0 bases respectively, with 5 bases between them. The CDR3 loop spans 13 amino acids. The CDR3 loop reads CASSLVANTEVFF. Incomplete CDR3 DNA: TGTGCCAGCAGTCTTGTAGCAAACACAGAAGTCTTC.

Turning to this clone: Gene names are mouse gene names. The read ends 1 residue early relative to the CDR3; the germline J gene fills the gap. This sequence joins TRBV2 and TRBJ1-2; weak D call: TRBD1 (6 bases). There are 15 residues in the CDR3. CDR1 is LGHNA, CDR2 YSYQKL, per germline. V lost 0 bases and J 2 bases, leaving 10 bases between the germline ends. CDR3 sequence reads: CASSQEEGGNSDYTF. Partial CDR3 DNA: TGTGCCAGCAGCCAAGAGGAGGGGGGGAACTCCGACTACACC.